These 8 T cell receptor beta chains were all obtained from the same sample, sequenced in a study of blood T cell repertoires in COVID-19. Clones were sequenced by immunoSEQ multiplex PCR, and TCRdb holds only the in-frame ones, with some missing. The data show tens of thousands of clones, 80% to 90% seen once. The material sequenced was peripheral blood. These receptors originate from a woman aged 60-75 years with COVID-19, enrolled during active disease.

The rearrangement links TRBV30 to TRBJ2-5; 7 bases agree with TRBD1. The CDR3 runs 15 residues. CDR1 and CDR2 from the germline V gene are GTSNPN and SVGIG (reference sequence). The J segment lost 1 base and the V segment lost 4 bases, leaving 9 bases of the junction unmatched. CDR3 region: CAWTLEGTVQETQYF. The CDR3 DNA sequence: TGTGCCTGGACATTAGAAGGGACAGTCCAAGAGACCCAGTACTTC.

This clone was counted only a few times. V gene TRBV19 combines with J gene TRBJ1-4; 7 bases match TRBD1. CDR3 length: 15 amino acids. Germline V gene sequence: CDR1 LNHDA, CDR2 SQIVND (reference sequence). V lost 7 bases, J lost 0 bases, and 5 bases stayed unmatched. The CDR3 bases are TGTGCCAGTAATACTGGGACAGCAACTAATGAAAAACTGTTTTTT. Its translation: CASNTGTATNEKLFF.

The chain recombines TRBV5-1 with TRBJ2-2; 10 bases are a match to TRBD2. The germline gives CDR1 SGHRS, CDR2 YFSETQ. This CDR3 is built from 16 residues. The J segment lost 5 bases and the V segment lost 2 bases, leaving 6 bases of the junction unmatched. The CDR3 loop is CASSFGTSDRTGELFF. CDR3 in DNA: TGCGCCAGCAGCTTCGGGACTAGCGATCGGACCGGGGAGCTGTTTTTT.

This chain uses TRBV28 with TRBJ1-5; 8 positions match TRBD1. The germline V gene has CDR1 MDHEN and CDR2 SYDVKM. Trimming removed 5 bases from V and 2 bases from J; junction bases left unmatched: 5. CDR3 length equals 15 residues. The DNA of the CDR3 is TGTGCCAGCAGTGGACAGGGAGGAGGCAATCAGCCCCAGCATTTT. Translated: CASSGQGGGNQPQHF.

In its sample, this clone was seen once. The genes are TRBV19 and TRBJ2-7; weak D call: TRBD2 (6 bases). Trimming took off 6 bases at V and 3 bases at J, with 9 bases between the two ends. Germline CDR1 and CDR2: LNHDA and SQIVND (reference sequence). This CDR3 comprises 12 residues. CDR3 region: CASRGRLYEQYF. In DNA form, the CDR3 reads TGTGCCAGTAGAGGGAGGCTCTACGAGCAGTACTTC.

The CDR3 DNA reads as TGTGCCAGCAGCATGGCGGGGGTTGAGCAGTTCTTC. Translated: CASSMAGVEQFF. The V and J genes are TRBV5-6 and TRBJ2-1; TRBD2 aligns across 7 bases. CDR1 is SGHDT and CDR2 is YYEEEE in the germline V gene. The CDR3 consists of 12 residues. The J segment lost 9 bases and the V segment lost 4 bases, leaving 4 bases of the junction unmatched.

V usage is TRBV27 and J usage is TRBJ2-1, with a possible D match to TRBD2 (6 bases). Germline CDR1 reads MNHEY; CDR2 reads SMNVEV (reference sequence). This CDR3 spans 17 amino acids. The ends were cut back, 4 bases at V and 4 bases at J, with 20 bases in the middle. The CDR3 DNA reads TGTGCCAGCAGTTCACCGGGACTGTTGCTGATGTACAATGAGCAGTTCTTC. Translated: CASSSPGLLLMYNEQFF.

J is TRBJ1-2 and V is TRBV7-6; TRBD1 matches 9 bases. The germline gives CDR1 SGHVS, CDR2 FNYEAQ. This CDR3 contains 17 residues. Trimming removed 5 bases from V and 5 bases from J; junction bases left unmatched: 15. This chain's CDR3 is CASSRAGTGSLYYGYTF. Here the CDR3 DNA reads TGTGCCAGCAGCCGTGCCGGGACAGGGAGCCTCTATTATGGCTACACCTTC.